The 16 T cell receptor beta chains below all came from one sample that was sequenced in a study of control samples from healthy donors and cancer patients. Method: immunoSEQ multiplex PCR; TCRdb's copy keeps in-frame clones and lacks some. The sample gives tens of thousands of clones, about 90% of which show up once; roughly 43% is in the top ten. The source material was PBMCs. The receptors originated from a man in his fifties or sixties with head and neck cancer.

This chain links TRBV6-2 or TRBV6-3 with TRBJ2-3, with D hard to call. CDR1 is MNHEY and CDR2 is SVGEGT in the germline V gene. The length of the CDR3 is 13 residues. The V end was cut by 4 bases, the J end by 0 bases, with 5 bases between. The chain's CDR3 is CASSSFSTDTQYF. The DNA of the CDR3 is TGTGCCAGCAGTTCTTTTAGCACAGATACGCAGTATTTT.

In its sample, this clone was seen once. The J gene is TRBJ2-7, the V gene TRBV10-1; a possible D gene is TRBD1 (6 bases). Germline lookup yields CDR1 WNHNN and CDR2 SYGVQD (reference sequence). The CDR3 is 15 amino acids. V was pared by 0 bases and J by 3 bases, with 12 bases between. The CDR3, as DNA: TGCGCCAGCAGTGAGTCGGTGGGGGCAGGCTACGAGCAGTACTTC. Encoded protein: CASSESVGAGYEQYF.

CDR3 in DNA: TGTGCCAGCACGCAACAGGACTTCGACAAAAAACTGTTTTTT. It yields the protein CASTQQDFDKKLFF. This chain joins TRBV28 and TRBJ1-4, with D perhaps TRBD1 (5 bases). This CDR3 comprises 14 residues. From germline, CDR1 is MDHEN and CDR2 SYDVKM. The V end was cut by 7 bases, the J end by 9 bases, with 18 bases between.

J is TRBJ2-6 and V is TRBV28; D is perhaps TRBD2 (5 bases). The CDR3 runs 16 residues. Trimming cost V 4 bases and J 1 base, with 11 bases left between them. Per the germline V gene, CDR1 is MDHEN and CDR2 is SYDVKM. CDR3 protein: CASSSPPGSGANVLTF. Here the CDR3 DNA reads TGTGCCAGCAGTTCCCCCCCGGGGTCTGGGGCCAACGTCCTGACTTTC.

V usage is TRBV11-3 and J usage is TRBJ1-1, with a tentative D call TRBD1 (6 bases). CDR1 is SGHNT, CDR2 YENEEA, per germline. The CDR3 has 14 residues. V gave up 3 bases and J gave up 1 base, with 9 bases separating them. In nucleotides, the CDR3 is TGTGCCAGCAGCTTGACAGGAGCGAACACTGAAGCTTTCTTT. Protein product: CASSLTGANTEAFF.

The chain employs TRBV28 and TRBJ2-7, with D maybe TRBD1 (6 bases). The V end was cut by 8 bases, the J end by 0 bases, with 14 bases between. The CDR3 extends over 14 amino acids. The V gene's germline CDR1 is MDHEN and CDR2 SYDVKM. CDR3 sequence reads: CASSYSGHSYEQYF. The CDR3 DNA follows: TGTGCCAGCTCCTATTCGGGACACTCCTACGAGCAGTACTTC.

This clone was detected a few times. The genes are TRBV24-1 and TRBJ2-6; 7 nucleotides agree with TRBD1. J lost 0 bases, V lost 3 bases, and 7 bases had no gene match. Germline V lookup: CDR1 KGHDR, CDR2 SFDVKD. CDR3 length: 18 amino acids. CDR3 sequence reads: CATSDTRQGDSGANVLTF. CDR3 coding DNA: TGTGCCACCAGTGATACCCGACAGGGTGACTCTGGGGCCAACGTCCTGACTTTC.

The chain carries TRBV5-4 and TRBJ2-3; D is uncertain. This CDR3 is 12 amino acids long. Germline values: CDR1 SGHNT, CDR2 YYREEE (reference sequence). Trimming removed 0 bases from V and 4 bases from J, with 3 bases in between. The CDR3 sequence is CASSLVADTQYF. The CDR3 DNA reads TGTGCCAGCAGCTTGGTGGCAGATACGCAGTATTTT.

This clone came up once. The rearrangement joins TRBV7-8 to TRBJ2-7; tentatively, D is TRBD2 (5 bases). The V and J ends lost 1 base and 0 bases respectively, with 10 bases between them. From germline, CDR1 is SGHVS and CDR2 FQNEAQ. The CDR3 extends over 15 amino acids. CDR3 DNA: TGTGCCAGCAGCTTAGTTAGGACTTACTCCTACGAGCAGTACTTC. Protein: CASSLVRTYSYEQYF.

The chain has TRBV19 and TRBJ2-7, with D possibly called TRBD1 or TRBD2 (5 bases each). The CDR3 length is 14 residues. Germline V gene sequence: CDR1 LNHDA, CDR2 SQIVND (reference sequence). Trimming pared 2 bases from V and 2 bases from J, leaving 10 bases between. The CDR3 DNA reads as TGTGCCAGTAGTATAAACGGGGACGCCTACGAGCAGTACTTC. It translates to CASSINGDAYEQYF.

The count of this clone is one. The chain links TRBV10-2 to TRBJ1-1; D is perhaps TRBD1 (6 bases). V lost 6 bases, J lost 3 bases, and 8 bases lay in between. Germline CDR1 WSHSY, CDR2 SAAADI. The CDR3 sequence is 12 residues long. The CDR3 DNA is TGCGCCAGCAGAGGGGGGGACACTGAAGCTTTCTTT. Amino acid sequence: CASRGGDTEAFF.

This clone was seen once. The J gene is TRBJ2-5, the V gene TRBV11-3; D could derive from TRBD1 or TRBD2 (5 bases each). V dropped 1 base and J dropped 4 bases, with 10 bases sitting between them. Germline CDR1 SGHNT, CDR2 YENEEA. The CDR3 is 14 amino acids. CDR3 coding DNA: TGTGCCAGCAGCTTAGGGCGAGGGGTAGAGACCCAGTACTTC. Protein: CASSLGRGVETQYF.

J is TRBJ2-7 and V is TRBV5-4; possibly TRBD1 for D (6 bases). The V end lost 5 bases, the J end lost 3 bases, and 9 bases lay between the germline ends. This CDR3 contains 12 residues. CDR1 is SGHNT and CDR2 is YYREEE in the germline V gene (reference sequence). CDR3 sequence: CASSLGGYEQYF. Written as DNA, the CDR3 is TGTGCCAGCAGTTTAGGGGGCTACGAGCAGTACTTC.

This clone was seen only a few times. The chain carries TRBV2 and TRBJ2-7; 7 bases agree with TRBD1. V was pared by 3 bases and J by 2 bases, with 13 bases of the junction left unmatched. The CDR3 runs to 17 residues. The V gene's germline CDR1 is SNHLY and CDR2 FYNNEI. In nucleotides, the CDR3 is TGTGCCAGCAGTGAGGTAATCCGGGACAGAGGCACCTACGAGCAGTACTTC. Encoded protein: CASSEVIRDRGTYEQYF.

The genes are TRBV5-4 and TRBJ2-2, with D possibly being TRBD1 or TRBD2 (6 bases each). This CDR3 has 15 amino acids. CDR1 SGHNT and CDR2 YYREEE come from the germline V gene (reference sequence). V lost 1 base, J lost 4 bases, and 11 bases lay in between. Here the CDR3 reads CASSLRGVGTGELFF. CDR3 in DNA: TGTGCCAGCAGCTTGAGGGGGGTAGGCACCGGGGAGCTGTTTTTT.

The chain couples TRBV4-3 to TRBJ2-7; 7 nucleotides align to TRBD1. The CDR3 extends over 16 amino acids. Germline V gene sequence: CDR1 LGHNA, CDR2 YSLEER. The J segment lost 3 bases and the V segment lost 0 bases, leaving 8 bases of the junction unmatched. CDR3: CASSQDKTGQYYEQYF. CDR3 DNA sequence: TGCGCCAGCAGCCAAGATAAGACAGGGCAATACTACGAGCAGTACTTC.